The 25 T cell receptor beta chains listed next were all sequenced from one sample in a study of T cells in localized non-small cell lung cancer. The repertoire was sequenced with immunoSEQ multiplex PCR; TCRdb's copy has only in-frame clones and lacks some. The sample records about 25,000 clones, 86% being singletons. Source: peripheral blood, taken before any cancer treatment. Receptors were obtained from a female donor older than 55 with stage I lung adenocarcinoma.

The chain couples TRBV7-2 to TRBJ2-7, with a possible D match to TRBD1 (5 bases). V was shortened by 3 bases and J by 6 bases, with 15 bases between the two germline ends. This CDR3 comprises 14 residues. Germline CDR1 is SGHTA and CDR2 is FQGNSA. CDR3 in DNA: TGTGCCAGCAGCTTGGTCCAGGGTTCGGGCGAGCAGTACTTC. This translates into CASSLVQGSGEQYF.

J is TRBJ2-5 and V is TRBV10-3, with D perhaps matching TRBD1 or TRBD2 (5 bases each). The germline V and J ends were trimmed by 4 bases and 1 base, with 10 bases remaining between them. Germline V CDR1 and CDR2: ENHRY, SYGVKD. This CDR3 spans 14 amino acids. The CDR3, as DNA: TGTGCCATCAGTGGCCGGGACCGCCAAGAGACCCAGTACTTC. Translation gives CAISGRDRQETQYF.

This clone was detected once. The chain is built from TRBV2 and TRBJ2-3; 12 bases are a match to TRBD2. With V trimmed by 6 bases and J by 1 base, 8 bases remained unmatched. Germline lookup yields CDR1 SNHLY and CDR2 FYNNEI. The CDR3 is 17 residues long. The CDR3 nucleotides read TGTGCCAGCAGGCCCCTAGCGGGAGGGCCGGGCACAGATACGCAGTATTTT. It translates to CASRPLAGGPGTDTQYF. Full variable domain (rest looked up from reference TRBV2 and TRBJ2-3): EPEVTQTPSHQVTQMGQEVILRCVPISNHLYFYWYRQILGQKVEFLVSFYNNEISEKSEIFDDQFSVERPDGSNFTLKIRSTKLEDSAMYFCASRPLAGGPGTDTQYFGPGTRLTVL.

This clone has a handful of counts. This chain links TRBV29-1 with TRBJ2-7, with D possibly TRBD1 on 6 matching bases. This CDR3 has 13 residues. Germline loops: CDR1 SQVTM, CDR2 ANQGSEA. The ends were cut back, 5 bases at V and 3 bases at J, with 14 bases in the middle. In DNA, the CDR3 is TGCAGCGTTCGCCGGACAGACTTCTACGAGCAGTACTTC. Translating it yields CSVRRTDFYEQYF.

The genes are TRBV11-3 and TRBJ2-7; 8 nucleotides match TRBD1. The germline gives CDR1 SGHNT, CDR2 YENEEA. The CDR3 has 14 amino acids. The J segment lost 1 base and the V segment lost 3 bases, leaving 2 bases of the junction unmatched. The CDR3 here is CASSLGQVSYEQYF. Here the CDR3 DNA reads TGTGCCAGCAGCTTGGGACAGGTTTCCTACGAGCAGTACTTC.

The table lists this clone with a few counts. The CDR3 is CASSEVGGGNQPQHF. Written as DNA, the CDR3 is TGTGCCAGCAGTGAGGTCGGGGGGGGCAATCAGCCCCAGCATTTT. The genes are TRBV6-9 and TRBJ1-5; possibly TRBD1 for D (5 bases). Germline loops: CDR1 MNHGY, CDR2 SVAAGI. This CDR3 region has 15 residues. Trimming shortened V by 5 bases and J by 2 bases, and 13 bases separated the two germline ends.

The V and J genes are TRBV5-4 and TRBJ1-4; D perhaps matches TRBD1 (5 bases). Per the germline V gene, CDR1 is SGHNT and CDR2 is YYREEE (reference sequence). This CDR3 region has 15 residues. V was trimmed by 4 bases and J by 7 bases, leaving 17 bases between them. As DNA, the CDR3 is TGTGCCAGCAGCAGGGGACGAGAAATATCTGAAAAACTGTTTTTT. It yields the protein CASSRGREISEKLFF.

A single count supports this clone. The chain uses TRBV7-9 and TRBJ2-2; D is undetermined. V gave up 4 bases and J gave up 4 bases, with 19 bases separating them. Germline assignment: CDR1 SEHNR and CDR2 FQNEAQ (reference sequence). The CDR3 has 17 residues. The DNA for the CDR3 is TGTGCCAGCAGCTCCCAACCGCCGGGCCTACCCACCGGGGAGCTGTTTTTT. This gives the protein CASSSQPPGLPTGELFF.

Of note for this clone: It is likely a read error, because the conserved phenylalanine at the end of the CDR3 is missing. The chain couples TRBV5-5 to TRBJ1-1; D perhaps matches TRBD1 (6 bases). The CDR3 length is 15 residues. CDR1 is SGHKS, CDR2 YYEKEE, per germline (reference sequence). Trimming took off 0 bases at V and 5 bases at J, with 14 bases between the two ends. CDR3 sequence: CASSLAIGGETEAFL. In DNA, the CDR3 is TGTGCCAGCAGCTTGGCCATAGGGGGAGAGACTGAAGCTTTCCTT.

The V call is TRBV30, the J call TRBJ2-2; D gene ambiguous. Germline CDR1 GTSNPN, CDR2 SVGIG (reference sequence). This CDR3 region has 14 residues. V was shortened by 1 base and J by 2 bases, with 8 bases between the two germline ends. CDR3 loop: CAWSGTINTGELFF. The CDR3 region has the DNA TGTGCCTGGAGTGGGACCATTAACACCGGGGAGCTGTTTTTT.

The gene calls are TRBV27 and TRBJ1-5; 7 bases align to TRBD1. The CDR3 totals 15 residues. Germline V gives CDR1 MNHEY, CDR2 SMNVEV (reference sequence). V shed 3 bases and J 4 bases; nucleotides not matched to a gene: 6. CDR3 nucleotides: TGTGCCAGCAGTTTGGAGGGACAGCAAAATCAGCCCCAGCATTTT. This translates into CASSLEGQQNQPQHF.

The CDR3 nucleotides are TGTGCTAGTGGTTTAATGGGGGATCCAGCCTATGGCTACACCTTC. This encodes CASGLMGDPAYGYTF. J is TRBJ1-2 and V is TRBV12-5, with D perhaps TRBD1 (5 bases). Germline CDR1 reads LGHNT; CDR2 reads FRNRAP. The CDR3 loop spans 15 amino acids. Trimming shortened V by 3 bases and J by 4 bases, and 15 bases separated the two germline ends. The variable domain in full, completed from reference TRBV12-5 and TRBJ1-2, reads DARVTQTPRHKVTEMGQEVTMRCQPILGHNTVFWYRQTMMQGLELLAYFRNRAPLDDSGMPKDRFSAEMPDATLATLKIQPSEPRDSAVYFCASGLMGDPAYGYTFGSGTRLTVV.

This clone was counted a few times. The J gene is TRBJ1-1, the V gene TRBV4-1; D gene unclear. With 1 base removed from V and 1 base from J, the gap between germline ends came to 10 bases. The germline V gene has CDR1 MGHRA and CDR2 YSYEKL. This CDR3 is built from 15 residues. CDR3 loop: CASSQVGKRNTEAFF. CDR3 in DNA: TGCGCCAGCAGCCAAGTGGGAAAGAGGAACACTGAAGCTTTCTTT.

This chain joins TRBV30 and TRBJ2-5, with D possibly TRBD1 on 5 matching bases. V lost 0 bases, J lost 5 bases, and 16 bases lay in between. CDR3 length: 15 amino acids. CDR1 is GTSNPN and CDR2 is SVGIG in the germline V gene (reference sequence). The CDR3: CAWSVTGGHSETQYF. The CDR3 DNA reads TGTGCCTGGAGTGTAACTGGCGGACATTCGGAGACCCAGTACTTC.

J is TRBJ1-4 and V is TRBV7-2; 7 nucleotides agree with TRBD1. There are 14 residues in the CDR3. V lost 5 bases, J lost 7 bases, and 7 bases stayed unmatched. Germline CDR1 SGHTA, CDR2 FQGNSA. The CDR3, as DNA: TGTGCCAGCAGCGCTAACAGGGGAGGTGAAAAACTGTTTTTT. Amino acid sequence: CASSANRGGEKLFF.

Here the CDR3 DNA reads TGTGCCAGCAGCTTGGATGGGGGATGGGGCTACACCTTC. Amino acid sequence: CASSLDGGWGYTF. The chain links TRBV5-4 to TRBJ1-2, with a tentative D call TRBD1 (5 bases). Germline V gene lookup returns CDR1 SGHNT and CDR2 YYREEE (reference sequence). With 0 bases removed from V and 8 bases from J, the gap between germline ends came to 11 bases. The CDR3 totals 13 residues.

This chain uses TRBV5-1 with TRBJ2-1; D possibly corresponds to TRBD2 (5 bases). This CDR3 is 17 amino acids long. V lost 0 bases and J 0 bases, leaving 13 bases between the germline ends. From germline, CDR1 is SGHRS and CDR2 YFSETQ. The CDR3 nucleotides read TGCGCCAGCAGCTTGGTGTCGTCGGGATTCTCCTACAATGAGCAGTTCTTC. Its translation is CASSLVSSGFSYNEQFF.

This chain links TRBV9 with TRBJ1-2, with TRBD1 matching 7 bases. The CDR3 spans 13 residues. Germline V CDR1 and CDR2: SGDLS, YYNGEE. V shed 2 bases, J shed 2 bases, and the junction held 0 bases outside the gene matches. The CDR3 sequence is CASSVGQNYGYTF. DNA of the CDR3: TGTGCCAGCAGCGTGGGACAGAACTATGGCTACACCTTC.

This chain links TRBV5-5 with TRBJ2-5, with 7 bases fitting TRBD1. The V and J ends lost 4 bases and 2 bases, in that order; junction bases with no gene match: 2. The germline V gene encodes CDR1 SGHKS and CDR2 YYEKEE (reference sequence). The CDR3 covers 13 residues. In nucleotides, the CDR3 is TGTGCCAGCAGCCCGGGACAGCAAGAGACCCAGTACTTC. Translated: CASSPGQQETQYF.

The chain joins TRBV11-2 to TRBJ2-5; a weak D match, TRBD2 (6 bases). The CDR3 covers 15 residues. Trimming shortened V by 2 bases and J by 5 bases, and 15 bases separated the two germline ends. Looked up from germline, CDR1 is SGHAT and CDR2 is FQNNGV. The CDR3 loop is CASSLTRTNTETQYF. In nucleotides, the CDR3 is TGTGCCAGCAGCTTAACCCGGACTAATACGGAGACCCAGTACTTC.

The rearrangement links TRBV5-6 to TRBJ1-2, with TRBD1 matching 7 bases. This CDR3 comprises 15 residues. With 1 base clipped from V and 5 bases from J, the junction kept 8 bases outside the gene matches. The germline CDR1 and CDR2 sequences are SGHDT and YYEEEE. CDR3 DNA: TGTGCCAGCAGCTTGTTGGTGGACAGGAGTTATGGCTACACCTTC. This gives the protein CASSLLVDRSYGYTF. Full variable domain (outside the CDR3, taken from reference TRBV5-6 and TRBJ1-2): DAGVTQSPTHLIKTRGQQVTLRCSPKSGHDTVSWYQQALGQGPQFIFQYYEEEERQRGNFPDRFSGHQFPNYSSELNVNALLLGDSALYLCASSLLVDRSYGYTFGSGTRLTVV.

The chain links TRBV5-6 to TRBJ1-4; tentative D call: TRBD1 (6 bases). This CDR3 has 14 amino acids. Trimming cost V 2 bases and J 5 bases, with 10 bases left between them. CDR1 and CDR2 from the germline V gene are SGHDT and YYEEEE. CDR3 sequence (DNA): TGTGCCAGCAGCTTTGGGACAAAAAATGAAAAACTGTTTTTT. Protein sequence: CASSFGTKNEKLFF.

The chain couples TRBV4-1 to TRBJ2-5; 8 nucleotides match TRBD1. Germline loops: CDR1 MGHRA, CDR2 YSYEKL. The CDR3 totals 14 residues. The trim removed 4 bases at V and 5 bases at J, leaving 6 bases unmatched. CDR3 in amino acids: CASSLENRGETQYF. CDR3 in DNA: TGCGCCAGCAGCCTGGAGAACAGGGGGGAGACCCAGTACTTC.

The V call is TRBV5-5, the J call TRBJ1-3; TRBD1 agrees at 8 bases. Germline trimming cut 0 bases from V and 4 bases from J; bases unmatched to any gene: 3. This CDR3 spans 15 amino acids. Germline V gives CDR1 SGHKS, CDR2 YYEKEE (reference sequence). In DNA, the CDR3 is TGTGCCAGCAGCTTGGCCGGGACAGGAGGAAACACCATATATTTT. Amino acid sequence: CASSLAGTGGNTIYF.

V and J are TRBV6-1 and TRBJ2-4; 8 bases map to TRBD1. The CDR3 consists of 15 residues. Germline CDR1 reads MNHNS; CDR2 reads SASEGT. Trimming at V came to 3 bases and at J to 7 bases, leaving 8 bases not matched to a gene. The CDR3 is CASSDQGALGNIQYF. CDR3 nucleotides: TGTGCCAGCAGTGATCAGGGGGCACTGGGGAACATTCAGTACTTC.